The 10 T cell receptor beta chains reported below all come from one sample, sequenced in a study of T cells in Graves' hyperthyroidism and ophthalmopathy. Researchers took RNA transcripts and amplified the TCR beta CDR3 regions from them. The HTBI set primed first-round TCR CDR3 RT-PCR. Each CDR3 protein is one row after TCRdb ran MiXCR on the multiplex PCR reads. The sample carries 640,000 or so distinct CDR3 sequences, 13% to 15% recorded once. Sequences were obtained from blood. The source is a woman aged 18 to 35 with Graves' ophthalmopathy.

This clonotype occurred many times. V usage is TRBV28 and J usage is TRBJ1-2; tentatively, D is TRBD1 (5 bases). The V end lost 7 bases, the J end lost 1 base, and 19 bases lay between the germline ends. This CDR3 spans 16 amino acids. Germline V gives CDR1 MDHEN, CDR2 SYDVKM. The CDR3 DNA reads as TGTGCCAGCACCCGGGGGGGGACCTCAGATAACTATGGCTACACCTTC. It codes for CASTRGGTSDNYGYTF.

In this sample, this clonotype turned up a few times. The chain has TRBV20-1 and TRBJ2-1, with a tentative D call TRBD2 (6 bases). Germline CDR1 DFQATT, CDR2 SNEGSKA (reference sequence). V was cut by 1 base and J by 9 bases, with 13 bases left in between. The CDR3 has 13 residues. The CDR3 DNA sequence: TGCAGTGCTAGAGTTCCGAGGGAGGTTGAGCAGTTCTTC. It encodes CSARVPREVEQFF.

The chain couples TRBV20-1 to TRBJ2-7; D remains ambiguous. In germline, CDR1 is DFQATT, CDR2 SNEGSKA (reference sequence). V lost 4 bases, J lost 3 bases, and 7 bases lay in between. The CDR3 extends over 11 amino acids. The CDR3 DNA reads TGCAGTGCTACACTGAGCTACGAGCAGTACTTC. Encoded protein: CSATLSYEQYF.

This clonotype was observed at least ten times. The chain uses TRBV7-8 and TRBJ1-5; TRBD1 aligns across 7 bases. The CDR3 loop spans 14 amino acids. In germline, CDR1 is SGHVS, CDR2 FQNEAQ. V was pared by 5 bases and J by 7 bases, with 8 bases of the junction left unmatched. CDR3 region: CASSGTGAEQPQHF. The CDR3 DNA follows: TGTGCCAGCAGCGGCACAGGGGCAGAACAGCCCCAGCATTTT.

The sample holds many counts of this clonotype. The chain couples TRBV3-1 to TRBJ2-3; 7 nucleotides agree with TRBD2. The CDR3 is 16 residues long. Germline V gene sequence: CDR1 LGHDT, CDR2 YNNKEL (reference sequence). V dropped 3 bases and J dropped 5; count of bases not matched to a gene: 11. The CDR3 DNA is TGTGCCAGCAGCCACCAAGCGGGGTCCTGGAGAGATACGCAGTATTTT. It codes for CASSHQAGSWRDTQYF.

This clonotype appeared many times. The rearrangement uses TRBV14 and TRBJ2-7; 7 positions match TRBD2. The V segment lost 4 bases and the J segment 6 bases; nucleotides outside the gene matches: 9. The CDR3 is made up of 14 amino acids. Per the germline V gene, CDR1 is SGHDN and CDR2 is FVKESK. CDR3 nucleotide sequence: TGTGCCAGCAGCCTCCCTAGCGGCCTAGGCGAGCAGTACTTC. Protein sequence: CASSLPSGLGEQYF.

Notes on this clonotype: With a much larger clone just one base away, this may be a read error. Here the CDR3 omits its conserved ending phenylalanine or tryptophan, so a read error is the likely source. This chain links TRBV28 with TRBJ1-5; 9 bases line up with TRBD1. The CDR3 sequence is 16 residues long. Trimming removed 6 bases from V and 5 bases from J; junction bases left unmatched: 11. CDR1 and CDR2 from the germline V gene are MDHEN and SYDVKM. CDR3 amino acids: CASRAGTGKLYQPQHL. The CDR3 nucleotides read TGTGCCAGCAGGGCCGGGACAGGGAAACTTTATCAGCCCCAGCATCTT.

This clonotype has ten or more counts. This sequence joins TRBV5-5 and TRBJ1-4, with unresolved D. Germline CDR1 and CDR2: SGHKS and YYEKEE (reference sequence). Trimming shortened V by 0 bases and J by 10 bases, and 16 bases separated the two germline ends. The CDR3 is made up of 15 amino acids. The CDR3 loop reads CASSLGGDFPGKLFF. The CDR3 DNA reads as TGTGCCAGCAGCTTGGGGGGTGATTTCCCCGGAAAACTGTTTTTT.

This clonotype appeared many times. The chain is built from TRBV28 and TRBJ2-7; D might be TRBD1 (6 bases). This CDR3 is 15 amino acids long. The germline gives CDR1 MDHEN, CDR2 SYDVKM. V was shortened by 3 bases and J by 2 bases, with 14 bases between the two germline ends. The CDR3 loop is CASSLEGGSTYEQYF. As DNA, the CDR3 is TGTGCCAGCAGTTTGGAAGGGGGATCCACCTACGAGCAGTACTTC.

At least ten counts were recorded for this clonotype. The chain recombines TRBV28 with TRBJ1-2, with 7 bases identical to TRBD1. The junction had 8 bases not matched to a gene; V was cut back by 6 bases and J by 1 base. Germline-derived CDR1 and CDR2 are MDHEN and SYDVKM. The CDR3 is 15 residues long. CDR3 in amino acids: CASSEPGQLNYGYTF. CDR3 DNA: TGTGCCAGCAGCGAACCGGGACAGCTTAACTATGGCTACACCTTC.